This TCR beta chain was profiled in a study of blood T cell repertoires in COVID-19. Measured with immunoSEQ multiplex PCR; TCRdb has only the in-frame clones, and not every one. The repertoire holds 90,000 to 100,000 clones, with approximately 87% as singletons. With 4 bases clipped from V and 2 bases from J, the junction kept 8 bases outside the gene matches. CDR3 size: 15 residues. The germline gives CDR1 SGHNT, CDR2 YYREEE (reference sequence). The sequence came from a human donor in a cohort sampled during active COVID-19. The specimen was peripheral blood. J is TRBJ2-7 and V is TRBV5-4; TRBD2 matches 8 bases. This chain's CDR3 is CASSRSGTQPYEQYF. CDR3 bases: TGTGCCAGCAGCCGTAGCGGGACCCAACCCTACGAGCAGTACTTC. Based on the CDR3 plus reference TRBV5-4 and TRBJ2-7, the full variable domain is ETGVTQSPTHLIKTRGQQVTLRCSSQSGHNTVSWYQQALGQGPQFIFQYYREEENGRGNFPPRFSGLQFPNYSSELNVNALELDDSALYLCASSRSGTQPYEQYFGPGTRLTVT.